This TCR beta chain comes out of a study of cytomegalovirus exposure and HLA in healthy donors. The count of this clone is one. Antigen unknown. V was pared by 2 bases and J by 1 base, with 0 bases of the junction left unmatched. This CDR3 has 15 residues. Per germline, CDR1 MNHEY and CDR2 SMNVEV (reference sequence). Study results and caveats: Under in vitro conditions, a few CMV-associated chains were confirmed as specific for CMV antigens. There were some public TCRs occurring in many donors, but most TCR sequences were rare. HLA-A and HLA-B allele assignments for most subjects were reportedly predicted accurately using TCR beta sequences.

Healthy bone marrow donors made up the donor group. It was with 60 Vbeta and 13 Jbeta primers that the PCR ran. Here immunoSEQ multiplex PCR was the method, and the copy in TCRdb shows in-frame clones only, minus some. Among around 300,000 clones, about four fifths were seen once, and the ten largest hold 2% to 2.5%. The clonotype comes from a woman between 40 and 55 years old in good health and CMV-seropositive. V is TRBV27 and J is TRBJ1-2; 11 bases fit TRBD1. The specimen was PBMCs. The CDR3 here is CASSLGTGGNYGYTF. CDR3 DNA: TGTGCCAGCAGTTTAGGGACAGGGGGTAACTATGGCTACACCTTC.